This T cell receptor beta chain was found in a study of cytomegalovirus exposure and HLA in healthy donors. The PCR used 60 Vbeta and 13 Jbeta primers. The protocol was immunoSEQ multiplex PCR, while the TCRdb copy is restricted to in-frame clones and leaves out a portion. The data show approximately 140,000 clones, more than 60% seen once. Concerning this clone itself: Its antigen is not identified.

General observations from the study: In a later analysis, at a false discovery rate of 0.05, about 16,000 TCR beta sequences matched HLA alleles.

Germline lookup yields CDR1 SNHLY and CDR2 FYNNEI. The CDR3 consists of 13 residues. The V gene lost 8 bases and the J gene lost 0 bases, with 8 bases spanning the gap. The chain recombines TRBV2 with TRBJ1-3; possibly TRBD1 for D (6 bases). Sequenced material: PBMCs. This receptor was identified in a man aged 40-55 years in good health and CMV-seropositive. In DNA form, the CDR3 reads TGTGCCAGCGGACAGAGCTCTGGAAACACCATATATTTT. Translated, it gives CASGQSSGNTIYF.